This T cell receptor beta chain was captured by sequencing in a study of CD8 T cells in ankylosing spondylitis. The study, taken as a whole, reports: It appeared that ankylosing spondylitis blood was characterized by a TCR beta motif of about eight highly homologous variants. Matched synovial fluid from ankylosing spondylitis patients was reported to be enriched for disease-linked clones.

This clonotype was counted many times. Antigen unknown. In making TCR beta libraries, quantitative 5'-RACE with molecular barcodes was used. TCRdb processed the 5' RACE reads anew with MiXCR; each CDR3 protein has one entry. The sample has 450,000 to 550,000 distinct CDR3 sequences; about 5.4% are singletons. CDR1 and CDR2 (germline): SGHTA, FQGNSA. The V end was cut by 3 bases, the J end by 7 bases, with 9 bases between. The CDR3 consists of 12 residues. Sequencing input: blood, either unsorted or a sorted T cell fraction (not recorded which). The source is a male donor with ankylosing spondylitis. The rearrangement joins TRBV7-2 to TRBJ1-1; D is unresolved. The CDR3 is CASSFDGNEAFF. CDR3 DNA sequence: TGTGCCAGCAGCTTCGACGGCAATGAAGCTTTCTTT.